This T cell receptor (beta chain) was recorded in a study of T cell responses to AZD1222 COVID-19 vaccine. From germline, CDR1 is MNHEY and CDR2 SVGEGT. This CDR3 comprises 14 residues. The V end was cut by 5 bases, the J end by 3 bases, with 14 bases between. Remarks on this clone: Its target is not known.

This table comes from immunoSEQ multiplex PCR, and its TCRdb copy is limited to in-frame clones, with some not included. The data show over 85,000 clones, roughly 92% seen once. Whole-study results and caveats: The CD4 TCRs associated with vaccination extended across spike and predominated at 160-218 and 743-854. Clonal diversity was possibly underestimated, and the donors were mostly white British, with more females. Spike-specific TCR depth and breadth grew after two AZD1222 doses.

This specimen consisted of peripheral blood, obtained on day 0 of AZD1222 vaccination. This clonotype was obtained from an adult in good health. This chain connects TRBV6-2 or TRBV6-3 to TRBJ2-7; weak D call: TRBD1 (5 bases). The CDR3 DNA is TGTGCCAGCAGTCTTCCTGGACACCTCTACGAGCAGTACTTC. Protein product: CASSLPGHLYEQYF.